This T cell receptor beta chain was captured in a study of OX40 agonist ivuxolimab in advanced cancers. On the study more broadly: Cohort: roughly 79% men, mean age around 61, aged roughly 23 to 79. Three patients showed partial responses: one hepatocellular carcinoma and two cutaneous melanoma cases.

As for this clone: Its matching antigen is unknown.

Blood got drawn at baseline, again on cycle 4 day 1, and then on cycle 7 day 1. This table comes from immunoSEQ multiplex PCR, and its TCRdb copy is limited to in-frame clones, with some not included. The table records fewer than 45,000 clones, roughly 82% of them present only once. The ends were cut back, 2 bases at V and 8 bases at J, with 8 bases in the middle. CDR3 length: 13 amino acids. The V gene's germline CDR1 is SGHRS and CDR2 YFSETQ. Broader study findings: Circulating CD4+ and CD8+ T cells showed clonal expansion by week 6 at 0.1 to 3.0 mg/kg.

The chain has TRBV5-1 and TRBJ1-6, with D hard to call. The source of this sequence is an adult with an advanced solid tumor such as melanoma, head and neck, liver or kidney cancer. Sequencing used CD4+ or CD8+ T cells sorted from blood, obtained in a trial of the OX40 agonist ivuxolimab. CDR3 sequence (DNA): TGCGCCAGCAGCTTAAGCTCCGATTCACCCCTCCACTTT. It translates to CASSLSSDSPLHF.